This paragraph covers one T cell receptor beta chain sequence. The antigen remains unidentified. Germline loops: CDR1 MNHEY, CDR2 SVGAGI. V dropped 6 bases and J dropped 8; count of bases not matched to a gene: 9. The CDR3 extends over 15 amino acids. This entry comes from a study of monozygotic twins with cystic fibrosis. Turning to the study itself: Approximately 3 micrograms of fragmented DNA underwent around 14 PCR cycles for library preparation.

Study-wide points: Unrelated CF individuals shared fewer identical clonotypes than monozygotic CF twins. In this small cohort, shared CDR3 numbers showed no association with age, concordance or disease severity. Clonality was generally low (median around 0.0098), higher in the most severe patients.

TCRdb's copy holds only in-frame clones and misses some; the assay was immunoSEQ multiplex PCR. The sample yields about 10,000 clones, more than 99% seen once. The rearrangement links TRBV6-5 to TRBJ1-6; 8 positions agree with TRBD1. The sequence was obtained from a man between 18 and 29 years old with cystic fibrosis. Sequencing input: blood. Here the CDR3 reads CASSKRQGLDSPLHF. The CDR3, as DNA: TGTGCCAGCAGCAAACGACAGGGGCTAGATTCACCCCTCCACTTT.